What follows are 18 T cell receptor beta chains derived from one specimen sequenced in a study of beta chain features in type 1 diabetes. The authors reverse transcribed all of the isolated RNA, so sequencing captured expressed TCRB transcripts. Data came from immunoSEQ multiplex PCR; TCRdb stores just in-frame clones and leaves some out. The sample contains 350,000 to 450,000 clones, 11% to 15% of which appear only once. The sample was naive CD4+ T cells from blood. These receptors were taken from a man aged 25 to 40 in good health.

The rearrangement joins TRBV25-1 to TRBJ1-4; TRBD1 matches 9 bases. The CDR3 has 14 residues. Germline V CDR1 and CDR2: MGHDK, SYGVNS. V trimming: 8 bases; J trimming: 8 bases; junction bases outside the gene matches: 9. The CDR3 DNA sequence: TGTGCCAGCCTTGGACAGGGGACTTGGGAAAAACTGTTTTTT. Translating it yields CASLGQGTWEKLFF.

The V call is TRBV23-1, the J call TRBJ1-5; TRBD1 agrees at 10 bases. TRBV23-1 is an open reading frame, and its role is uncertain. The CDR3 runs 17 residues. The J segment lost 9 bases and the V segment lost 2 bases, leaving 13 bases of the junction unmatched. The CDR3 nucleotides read TGCGCCAGCAGTCAAGAATTAGGGACAGGGGTACCGCGGCCCCAGCATTTT. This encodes CASSQELGTGVPRPQHF.

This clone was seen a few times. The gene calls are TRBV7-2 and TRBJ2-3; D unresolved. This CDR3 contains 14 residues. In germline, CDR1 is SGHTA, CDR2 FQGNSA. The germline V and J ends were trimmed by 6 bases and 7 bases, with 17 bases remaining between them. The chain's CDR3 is CASRTGRSTNTQYF. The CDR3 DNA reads TGTGCCAGCAGGACGGGCAGGTCGACGAATACGCAGTATTTT.

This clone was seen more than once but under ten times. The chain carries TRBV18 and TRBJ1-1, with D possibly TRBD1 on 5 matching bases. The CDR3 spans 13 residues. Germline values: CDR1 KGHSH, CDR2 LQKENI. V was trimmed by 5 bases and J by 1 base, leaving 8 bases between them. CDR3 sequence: CASSSDRNTEAFF. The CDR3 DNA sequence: TGTGCCAGCTCATCCGACAGGAACACTGAAGCTTTCTTT.

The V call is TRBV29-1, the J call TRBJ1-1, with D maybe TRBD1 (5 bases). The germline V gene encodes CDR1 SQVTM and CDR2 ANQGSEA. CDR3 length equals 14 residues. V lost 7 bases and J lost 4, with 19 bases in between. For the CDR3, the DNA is TGCAGCGGCGAAGACAGAGCGAGGGCCACTGAAGCTTTCTTT. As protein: CSGEDRARATEAFF.

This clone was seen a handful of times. The CDR3 DNA reads TGTGCCAGCAGTACCGAGACTAGCAATACCAAAAACATTCAGTACTTC. Its translation: CASSTETSNTKNIQYF. V usage is TRBV2 and J usage is TRBJ2-4, with 7 bases that match TRBD2. The CDR3 loop spans 16 amino acids. V shed 5 bases and J 2 bases; nucleotides not matched to a gene: 9. Germline lookup yields CDR1 SNHLY and CDR2 FYNNEI.

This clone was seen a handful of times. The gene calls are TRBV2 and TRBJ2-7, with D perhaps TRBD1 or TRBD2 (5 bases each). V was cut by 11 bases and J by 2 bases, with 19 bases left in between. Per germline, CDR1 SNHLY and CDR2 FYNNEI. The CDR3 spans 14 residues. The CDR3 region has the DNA TGTGCCTTCCTTCGGGGACCTTTCACCTACGAGCAGTACTTC. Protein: CAFLRGPFTYEQYF. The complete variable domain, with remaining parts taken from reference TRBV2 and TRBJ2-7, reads EPEVTQTPSHQVTQMGQEVILRCVPISNHLYFYWYRQILGQKVEFLVSFYNNEISEKSEIFDDQFSVERPDGSNFTLKIRSTKLEDSAMYFCAFLRGPFTYEQYFGPGTRLTVT.

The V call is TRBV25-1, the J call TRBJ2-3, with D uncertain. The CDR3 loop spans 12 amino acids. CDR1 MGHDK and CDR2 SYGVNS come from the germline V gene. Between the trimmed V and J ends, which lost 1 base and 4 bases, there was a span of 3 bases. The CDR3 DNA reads TGTGCCAGCAGTGAATGGGCAGATACGCAGTATTTT. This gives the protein CASSEWADTQYF. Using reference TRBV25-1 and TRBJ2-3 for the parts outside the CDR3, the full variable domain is EADIYQTPRYLVIGTGKKITLECSQTMGHDKMYWYQQDPGMELHLIHYSYGVNSTEKGDLSSESTVSRIRTEHFPLTLESARPSHTSQYLCASSEWADTQYFGPGTRLTVL.

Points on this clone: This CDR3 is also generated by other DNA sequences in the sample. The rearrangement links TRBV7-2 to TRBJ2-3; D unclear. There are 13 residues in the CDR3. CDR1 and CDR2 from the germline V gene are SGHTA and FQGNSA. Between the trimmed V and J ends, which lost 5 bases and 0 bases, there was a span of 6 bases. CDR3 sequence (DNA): TGTGCCAGCAGCGTAACTAGCACAGATACGCAGTATTTT. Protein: CASSVTSTDTQYF.

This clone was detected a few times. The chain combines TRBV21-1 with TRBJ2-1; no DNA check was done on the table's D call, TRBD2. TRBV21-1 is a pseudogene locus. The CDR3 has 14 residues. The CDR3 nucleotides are TGTGCCAGCAGTCGTGTTAGCATCCTCAATGAGCAGTTCTTC. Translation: CASSRVSILNEQFF.

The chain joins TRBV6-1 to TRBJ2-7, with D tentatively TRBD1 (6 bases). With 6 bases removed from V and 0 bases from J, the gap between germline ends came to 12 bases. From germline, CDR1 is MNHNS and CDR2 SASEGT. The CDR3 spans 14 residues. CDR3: CASRGDTSSYEQYV. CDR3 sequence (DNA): TGTGCCAGCAGGGGGGACACGAGCTCCTACGAGCAGTACGTC.

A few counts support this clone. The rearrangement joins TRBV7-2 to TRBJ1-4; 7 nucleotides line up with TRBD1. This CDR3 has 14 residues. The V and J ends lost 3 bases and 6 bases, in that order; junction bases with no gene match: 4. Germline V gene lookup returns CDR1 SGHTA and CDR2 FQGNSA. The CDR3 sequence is CASSLIGGYEKLFF. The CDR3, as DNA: TGTGCCAGCAGCTTGATAGGGGGCTATGAAAAACTGTTTTTT.

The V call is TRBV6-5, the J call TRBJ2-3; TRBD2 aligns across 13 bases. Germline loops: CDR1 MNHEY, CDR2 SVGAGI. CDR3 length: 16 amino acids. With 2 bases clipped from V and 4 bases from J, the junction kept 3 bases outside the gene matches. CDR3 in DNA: TGTGCCAGCAGTTACACAGGACTAGCGGGAGCAGATACGCAGTATTTT. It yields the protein CASSYTGLAGADTQYF.

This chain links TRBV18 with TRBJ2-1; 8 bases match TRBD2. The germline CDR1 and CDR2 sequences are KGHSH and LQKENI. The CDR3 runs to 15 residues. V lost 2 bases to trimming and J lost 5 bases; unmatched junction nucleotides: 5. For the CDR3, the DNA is TGTGCCAGCTCACCAGGCGGGAGGTTTGACAATGAGCAGTTCTTC. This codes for CASSPGGRFDNEQFF.

The chain's CDR3 is CAWSVGPLAGDEQFF. CDR3 in DNA: TGTGCCTGGAGTGTAGGTCCGCTAGCGGGAGATGAGCAGTTCTTC. J is TRBJ2-1 and V is TRBV30; 10 positions match TRBD2. This CDR3 has 15 residues. Unmatched junction bases numbered 7, after V lost 0 bases and J lost 8 bases. Germline V gene data show CDR1 as GTSNPN and CDR2 as SVGIG (reference sequence).

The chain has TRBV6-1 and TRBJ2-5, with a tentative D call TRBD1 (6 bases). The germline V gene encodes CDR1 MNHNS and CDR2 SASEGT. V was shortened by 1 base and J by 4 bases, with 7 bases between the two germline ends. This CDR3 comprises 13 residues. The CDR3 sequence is CASSEGGGETQYF. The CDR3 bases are TGTGCCAGCAGTGAAGGAGGGGGAGAGACCCAGTACTTC.

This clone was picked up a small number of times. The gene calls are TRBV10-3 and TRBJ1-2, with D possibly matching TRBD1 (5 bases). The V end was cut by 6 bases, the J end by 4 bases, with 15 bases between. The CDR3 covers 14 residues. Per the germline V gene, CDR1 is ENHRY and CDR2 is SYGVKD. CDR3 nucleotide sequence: TGTGCCATCAGAAGGGAGGGGTACGCCTATGGCTACACCTTC. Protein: CAIRREGYAYGYTF.

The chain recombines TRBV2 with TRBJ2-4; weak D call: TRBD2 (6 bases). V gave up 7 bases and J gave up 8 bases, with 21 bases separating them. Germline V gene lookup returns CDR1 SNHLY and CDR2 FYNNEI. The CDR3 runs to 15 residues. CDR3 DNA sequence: TGTGCCAGCACCCCCAATGCGGGGTTCGGGGACATTCAGTACTTC. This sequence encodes CASTPNAGFGDIQYF.